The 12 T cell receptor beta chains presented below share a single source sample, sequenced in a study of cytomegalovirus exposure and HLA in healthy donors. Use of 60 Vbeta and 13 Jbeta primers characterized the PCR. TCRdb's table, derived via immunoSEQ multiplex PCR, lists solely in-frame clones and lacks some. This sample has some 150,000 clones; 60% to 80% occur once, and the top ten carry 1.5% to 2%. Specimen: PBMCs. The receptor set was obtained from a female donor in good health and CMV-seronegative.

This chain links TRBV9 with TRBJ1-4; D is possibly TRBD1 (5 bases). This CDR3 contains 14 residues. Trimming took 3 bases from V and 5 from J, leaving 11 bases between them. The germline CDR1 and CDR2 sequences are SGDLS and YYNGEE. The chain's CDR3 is CASSDGGLNEKLFF. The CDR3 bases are TGTGCCAGCAGCGACGGGGGTCTAAATGAAAAACTGTTTTTT.

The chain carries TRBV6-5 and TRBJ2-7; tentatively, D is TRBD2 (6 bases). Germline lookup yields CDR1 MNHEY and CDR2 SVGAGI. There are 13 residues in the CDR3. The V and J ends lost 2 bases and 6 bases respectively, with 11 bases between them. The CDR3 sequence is CASSYRVGGEQYF. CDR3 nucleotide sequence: TGTGCCAGCAGTTACAGGGTGGGGGGCGAGCAGTACTTC.

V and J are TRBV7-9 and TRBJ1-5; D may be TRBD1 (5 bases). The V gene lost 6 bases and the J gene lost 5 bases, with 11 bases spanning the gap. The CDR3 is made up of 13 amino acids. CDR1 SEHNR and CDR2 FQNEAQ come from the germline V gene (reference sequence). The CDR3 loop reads CASRSGGDQPQHF. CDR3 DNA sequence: TGTGCCAGCAGATCTGGGGGGGATCAGCCCCAGCATTTT. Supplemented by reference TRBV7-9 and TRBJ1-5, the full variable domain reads DTGVSQNPRHKITKRGQNVTFRCDPISEHNRLYWYRQTLGQGPEFLTYFQNEAQLEKSRLLSDRFSAERPKGSFSTLEIQRTEQGDSAMYLCASRSGGDQPQHFGDGTRLSIL.

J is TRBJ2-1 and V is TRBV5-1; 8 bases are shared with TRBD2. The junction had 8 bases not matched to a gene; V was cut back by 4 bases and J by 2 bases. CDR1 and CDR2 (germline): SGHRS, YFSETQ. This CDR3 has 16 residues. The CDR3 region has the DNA TGCGCCAGCAGCCCCCAAACTAGCGGCACCTACAATGAGCAGTTCTTC. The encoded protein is CASSPQTSGTYNEQFF. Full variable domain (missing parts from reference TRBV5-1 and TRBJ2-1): KAGVTQTPRYLIKTRGQQVTLSCSPISGHRSVSWYQQTPGQGLQFLFEYFSETQRNKGNFPGRFSGRQFSNSRSEMNVSTLELGDSALYLCASSPQTSGTYNEQFFGPGTRLTVL.

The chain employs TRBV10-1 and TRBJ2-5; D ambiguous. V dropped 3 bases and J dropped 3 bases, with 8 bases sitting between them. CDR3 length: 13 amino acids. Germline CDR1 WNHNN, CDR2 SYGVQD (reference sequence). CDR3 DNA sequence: TGCGCCAGCAGTGATCTGGCCAAAGAGACCCAGTACTTC. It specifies CASSDLAKETQYF.

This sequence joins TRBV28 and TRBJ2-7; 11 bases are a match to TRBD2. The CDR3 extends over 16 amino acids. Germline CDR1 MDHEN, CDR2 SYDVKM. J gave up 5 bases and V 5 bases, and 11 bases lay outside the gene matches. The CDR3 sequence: CASSASGRTLSDEQYF. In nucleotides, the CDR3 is TGTGCCAGCAGTGCTAGCGGGAGGACCCTATCCGACGAGCAGTACTTC.

The CDR3 sequence: CASSLELASDTQYF. The CDR3 bases are TGCGCCAGCAGCTTGGAGTTAGCCTCAGATACGCAGTATTTT. V gene TRBV5-1 combines with J gene TRBJ2-3; no reliable D call. V was clipped by 0 bases and J by 4 bases, with 9 bases between them. The CDR3 extends over 14 amino acids. Looked up from germline, CDR1 is SGHRS and CDR2 is YFSETQ.

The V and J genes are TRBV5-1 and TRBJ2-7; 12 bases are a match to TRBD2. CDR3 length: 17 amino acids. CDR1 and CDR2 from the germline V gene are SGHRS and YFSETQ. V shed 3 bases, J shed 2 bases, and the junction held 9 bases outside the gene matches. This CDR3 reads CASSWGGLAGAAYEQYF. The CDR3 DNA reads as TGCGCCAGCAGCTGGGGGGGACTAGCGGGTGCCGCCTACGAGCAGTACTTC.

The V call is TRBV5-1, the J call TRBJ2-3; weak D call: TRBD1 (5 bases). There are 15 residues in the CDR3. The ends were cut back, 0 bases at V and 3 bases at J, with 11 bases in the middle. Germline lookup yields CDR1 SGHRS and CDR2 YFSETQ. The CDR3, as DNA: TGCGCCAGCAGCTTGGTTGGGGCCGTGACAGATACGCAGTATTTT. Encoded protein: CASSLVGAVTDTQYF. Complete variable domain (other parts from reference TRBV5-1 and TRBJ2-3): KAGVTQTPRYLIKTRGQQVTLSCSPISGHRSVSWYQQTPGQGLQFLFEYFSETQRNKGNFPGRFSGRQFSNSRSEMNVSTLELGDSALYLCASSLVGAVTDTQYFGPGTRLTVL.

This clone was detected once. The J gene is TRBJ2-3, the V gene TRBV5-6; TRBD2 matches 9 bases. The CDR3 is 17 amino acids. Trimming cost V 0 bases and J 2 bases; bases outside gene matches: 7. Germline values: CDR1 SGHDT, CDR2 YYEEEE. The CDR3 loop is CASSLGLAGPPTDTQYF. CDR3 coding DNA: TGTGCCAGCAGCTTGGGGCTAGCGGGGCCTCCCACAGATACGCAGTATTTT.

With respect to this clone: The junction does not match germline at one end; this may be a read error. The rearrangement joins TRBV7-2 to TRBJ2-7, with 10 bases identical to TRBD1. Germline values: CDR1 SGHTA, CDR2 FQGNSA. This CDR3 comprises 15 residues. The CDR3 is CAGSLRGTGAYEQYF. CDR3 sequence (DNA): TGTGCCGGCAGCTTAAGGGGGACAGGGGCTTACGAGCAGTACTTC.

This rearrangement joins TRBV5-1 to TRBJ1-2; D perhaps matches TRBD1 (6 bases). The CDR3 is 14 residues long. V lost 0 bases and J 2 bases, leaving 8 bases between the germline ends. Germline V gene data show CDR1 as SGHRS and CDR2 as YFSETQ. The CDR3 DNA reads TGCGCCAGCAGCTTGGGGACAGCCAACTATGGCTACACCTTC. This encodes CASSLGTANYGYTF. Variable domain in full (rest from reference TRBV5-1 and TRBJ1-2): KAGVTQTPRYLIKTRGQQVTLSCSPISGHRSVSWYQQTPGQGLQFLFEYFSETQRNKGNFPGRFSGRQFSNSRSEMNVSTLELGDSALYLCASSLGTANYGYTFGSGTRLTVV.